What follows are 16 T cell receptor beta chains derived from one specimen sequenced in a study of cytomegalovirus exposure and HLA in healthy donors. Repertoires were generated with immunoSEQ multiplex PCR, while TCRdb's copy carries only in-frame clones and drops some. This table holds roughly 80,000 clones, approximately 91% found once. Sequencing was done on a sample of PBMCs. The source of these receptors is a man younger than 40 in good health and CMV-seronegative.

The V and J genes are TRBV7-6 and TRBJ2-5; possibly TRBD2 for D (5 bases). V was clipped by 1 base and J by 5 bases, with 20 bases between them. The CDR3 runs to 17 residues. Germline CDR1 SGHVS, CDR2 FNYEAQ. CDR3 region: CASSLVFLGETQETQYF. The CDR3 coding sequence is TGTGCCAGCAGCTTAGTTTTCCTCGGGGAGACCCAGGAGACCCAGTACTTC.

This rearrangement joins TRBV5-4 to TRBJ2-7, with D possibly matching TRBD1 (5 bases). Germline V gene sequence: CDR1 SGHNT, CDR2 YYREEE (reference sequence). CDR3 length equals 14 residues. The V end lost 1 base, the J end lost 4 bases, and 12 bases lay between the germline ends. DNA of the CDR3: TGTGCCAGCAGCTTGAGTGGGGCGAGGTACGAGCAGTACTTC. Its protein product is CASSLSGARYEQYF.

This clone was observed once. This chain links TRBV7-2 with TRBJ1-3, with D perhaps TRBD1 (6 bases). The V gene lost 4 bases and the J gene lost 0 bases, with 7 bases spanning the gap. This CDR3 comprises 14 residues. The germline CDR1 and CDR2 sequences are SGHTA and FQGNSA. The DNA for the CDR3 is TGTGCCAGCAGCTCCAGGGGCTCTGGAAACACCATATATTTT. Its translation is CASSSRGSGNTIYF.

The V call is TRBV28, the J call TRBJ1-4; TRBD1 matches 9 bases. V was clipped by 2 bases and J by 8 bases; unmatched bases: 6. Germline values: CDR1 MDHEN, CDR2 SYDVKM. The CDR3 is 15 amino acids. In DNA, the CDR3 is TGTGCCAGCAGTTTAGCGGGACAGGGACGAGAAAAACTGTTTTTT. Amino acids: CASSLAGQGREKLFF.

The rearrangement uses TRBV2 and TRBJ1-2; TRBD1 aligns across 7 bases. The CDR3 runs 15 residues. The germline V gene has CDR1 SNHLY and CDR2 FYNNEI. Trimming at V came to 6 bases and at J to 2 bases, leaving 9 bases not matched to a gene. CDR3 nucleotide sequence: TGTGCCAGCAGATCAGACACAGGGGTCAACTATGGCTACACCTTC. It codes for CASRSDTGVNYGYTF.

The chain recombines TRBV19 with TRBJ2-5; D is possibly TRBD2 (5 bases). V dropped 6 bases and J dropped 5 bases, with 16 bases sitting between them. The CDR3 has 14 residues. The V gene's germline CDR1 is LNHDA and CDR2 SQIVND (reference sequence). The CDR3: CASRPRSSLETQYF. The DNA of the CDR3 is TGTGCCAGTAGACCCAGGTCTAGCTTGGAGACCCAGTACTTC.

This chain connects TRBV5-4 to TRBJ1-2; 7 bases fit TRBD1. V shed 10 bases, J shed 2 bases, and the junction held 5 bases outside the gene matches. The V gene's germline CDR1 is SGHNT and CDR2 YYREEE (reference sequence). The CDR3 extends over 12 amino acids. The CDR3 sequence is CAGGTENYGYTF. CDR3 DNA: TGTGCCGGGGGGACAGAGAACTATGGCTACACCTTC.

The CDR3 sequence: CATSHLRDRSYEQYF. CDR3 DNA: TGTGCCACCAGTCACCTGCGGGACAGATCCTACGAGCAGTACTTC. This chain uses TRBV15 with TRBJ2-7; TRBD1 is a possible D gene (7 bases). Germline assignment: CDR1 LNHNV and CDR2 YYDKDF (reference sequence). V lost 6 bases and J 1 base, leaving 16 bases between the germline ends. The CDR3 has 15 residues.

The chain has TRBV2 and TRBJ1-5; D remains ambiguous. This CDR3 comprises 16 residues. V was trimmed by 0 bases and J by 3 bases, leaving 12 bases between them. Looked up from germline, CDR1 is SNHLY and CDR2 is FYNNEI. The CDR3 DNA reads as TGTGCCAGCAGTGAAGCAGCGGGCGGGTACAATCAGCCCCAGCATTTT. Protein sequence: CASSEAAGGYNQPQHF. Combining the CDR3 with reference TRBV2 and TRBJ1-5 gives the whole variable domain EPEVTQTPSHQVTQMGQEVILRCVPISNHLYFYWYRQILGQKVEFLVSFYNNEISEKSEIFDDQFSVERPDGSNFTLKIRSTKLEDSAMYFCASSEAAGGYNQPQHFGDGTRLSIL.

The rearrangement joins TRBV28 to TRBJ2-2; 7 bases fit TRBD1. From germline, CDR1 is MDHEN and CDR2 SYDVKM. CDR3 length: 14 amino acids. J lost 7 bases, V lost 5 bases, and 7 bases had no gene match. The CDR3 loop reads CASSPQTGVGELFF. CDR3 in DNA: TGTGCCAGCAGTCCCCAAACAGGGGTCGGGGAGCTGTTTTTT.

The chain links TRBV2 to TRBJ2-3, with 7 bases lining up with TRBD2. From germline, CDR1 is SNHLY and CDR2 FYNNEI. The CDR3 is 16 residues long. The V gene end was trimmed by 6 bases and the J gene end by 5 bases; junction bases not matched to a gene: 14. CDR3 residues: CASRLSGTKRVDTQYF. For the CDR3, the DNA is TGTGCCAGCAGGCTCAGCGGGACGAAACGGGTAGATACGCAGTATTTT.

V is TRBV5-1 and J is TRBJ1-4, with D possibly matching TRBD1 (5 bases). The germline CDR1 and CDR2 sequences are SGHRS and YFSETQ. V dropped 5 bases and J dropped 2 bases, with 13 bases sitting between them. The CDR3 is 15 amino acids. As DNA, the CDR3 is TGCGCCAGCAGATCCCCAGGGTCTACTAATGAAAAACTGTTTTTT. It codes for CASRSPGSTNEKLFF.

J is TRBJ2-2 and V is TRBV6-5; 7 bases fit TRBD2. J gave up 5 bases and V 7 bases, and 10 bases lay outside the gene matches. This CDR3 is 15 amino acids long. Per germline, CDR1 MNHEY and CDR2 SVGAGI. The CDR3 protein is CASTVRSGATGELFF. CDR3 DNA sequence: TGTGCCAGCACGGTCCGCAGCGGGGCAACCGGGGAGCTGTTTTTT.

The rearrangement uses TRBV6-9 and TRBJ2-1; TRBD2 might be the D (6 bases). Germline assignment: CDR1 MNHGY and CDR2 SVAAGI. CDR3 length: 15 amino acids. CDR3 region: CAHTKARRGHNEQFF. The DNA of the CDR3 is TGTGCACACACAAAAGCACGGCGGGGACACAATGAGCAGTTCTTC.

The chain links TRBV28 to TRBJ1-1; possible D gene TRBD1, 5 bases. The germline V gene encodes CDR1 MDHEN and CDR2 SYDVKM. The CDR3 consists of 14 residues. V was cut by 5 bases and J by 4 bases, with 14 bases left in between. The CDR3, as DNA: TGTGCCAGCAGTCCGCCTGCGGGGGGCACTGAAGCTTTCTTT. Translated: CASSPPAGGTEAFF.

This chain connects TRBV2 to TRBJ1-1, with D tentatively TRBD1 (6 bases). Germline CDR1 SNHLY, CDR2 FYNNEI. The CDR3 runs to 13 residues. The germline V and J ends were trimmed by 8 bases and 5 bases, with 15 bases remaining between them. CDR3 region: CASARDKRTEAFF. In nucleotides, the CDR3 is TGTGCCAGCGCCCGGGACAAGCGGACTGAAGCTTTCTTT.